This TCR beta chain was sequenced during a study of spatial heterogeneity in lung cancer. As for the study in general: In the raw reads, each unique TCR and UMI combination was present more than ten times on average.

The germline gives CDR1 SGHVS, CDR2 FQNEAQ. CDR3 length: 13 residues. TCR cDNA molecules were tagged individually, and each one carried a unique molecular identifier. TCRdb reprocessed the 5' RACE reads via MiXCR and lists one record per CDR3 protein. The table shows roughly 48,000 distinct CDR3 sequences, with roughly 5.2% occurring only once. The time point was: sample taken at primary tumor resection. This clonotype showed up many times. One junction end does not reproduce the germline sequence, and a read error may be involved. The source was PBMCs, collected at surgery. The sequence was obtained from a male donor with early-stage non-small cell lung cancer. V and J are TRBV7-8 and TRBJ2-1, with 7 bases matching TRBD2. In DNA form, the CDR3 reads TGTGCCAGCGCGCCGCATGGGGGAGGGCCTATGATCTTC. It encodes CASAPHGGGPMIF.